These 25 T cell receptor beta chains were all obtained from the same sample, sequenced in a study of blood T cell repertoires in COVID-19. The assay was immunoSEQ multiplex PCR, and TCRdb's table has in-frame clones only and misses some. The sample has 150,000 to 200,000 clones; roughly four fifths are singletons. Sequencing input: peripheral blood. These receptors were obtained from a human donor in a cohort sampled during active COVID-19.

V is TRBV28 and J is TRBJ1-6, with 7 bases lining up with TRBD1. V shed 5 bases and J 3 bases; nucleotides not matched to a gene: 1. The CDR3 runs to 14 residues. CDR1 is MDHEN, CDR2 SYDVKM, per germline. The CDR3 DNA sequence: TGTGCCAGCAGTGGGACAGTCTATAATTCACCCCTCCACTTT. Residues: CASSGTVYNSPLHF.

The chain recombines TRBV27 with TRBJ1-3; D may be TRBD1 (5 bases). Germline lookup yields CDR1 MNHEY and CDR2 SMNVEV (reference sequence). This CDR3 contains 15 residues. V shed 6 bases and J shed 0 bases, with 12 bases lying between them. The CDR3 DNA sequence: TGTGCCAGCAGATACACAGGTTTCTCTGGAAACACCATATATTTT. Encoded protein: CASRYTGFSGNTIYF.

CDR3 DNA: TGTGCCAGCAGCCTCGGGACAGGGAGATCAGAGCAGTTCTTC. As protein: CASSLGTGRSEQFF. This chain uses TRBV9 with TRBJ2-1; 9 bases line up with TRBD1. CDR3 length: 14 amino acids. The V and J ends lost 4 bases and 10 bases, in that order; junction bases with no gene match: 9. Germline assignment: CDR1 SGDLS and CDR2 YYNGEE.

The CDR3 protein is CASTFPSGGATDTQYF. For the CDR3, the DNA is TGTGCCAGCACCTTTCCTAGCGGGGGGGCGACAGATACGCAGTATTTT. The V and J genes are TRBV2 and TRBJ2-3; 12 nucleotides align to TRBD2. The CDR3 runs 16 residues. J lost 3 bases, V lost 7 bases, and 8 bases had no gene match. CDR1 and CDR2 from the germline V gene are SNHLY and FYNNEI.

The chain carries TRBV6-2 or TRBV6-3 and TRBJ1-5; D possibly corresponds to TRBD1 (5 bases). Germline CDR1 and CDR2: MNHEY and SVGEGT. Trimming took 7 bases from V and 0 from J, leaving 13 bases between them. The length of the CDR3 is 15 residues. The DNA of the CDR3 is TGTGCCAGCACCCCGTGGGGCGGTAGCAATCAGCCCCAGCATTTT. Encoded protein: CASTPWGGSNQPQHF.

V usage is TRBV12-5 and J usage is TRBJ2-5; TRBD2 matches at 10 bases. The junction had 5 bases not matched to a gene; V was cut back by 1 base and J by 0 bases. This CDR3 contains 17 residues. The V gene's germline CDR1 is LGHNT and CDR2 FRNRAP. CDR3 nucleotide sequence: TGTGCTAGTGGTTTGGCTAGCGGGAGTCAGTACCAAGAGACCCAGTACTTC. It encodes CASGLASGSQYQETQYF.

The rearrangement links TRBV19 to TRBJ2-5, with D tentatively TRBD1 (5 bases). Germline CDR1 and CDR2: LNHDA and SQIVND (reference sequence). CDR3 length: 15 amino acids. V was clipped by 4 bases and J by 4 bases, with 16 bases between them. The CDR3 DNA reads TGTGCCAGTAGTACCCCCCGGTGGCAGGGAGAGACCCAGTACTTC. Its protein is CASSTPRWQGETQYF.

The rearrangement links TRBV5-1 to TRBJ1-5; 9 nucleotides line up with TRBD1. J was trimmed by 7 bases and V by 6 bases; bases with no gene match: 8. The germline V gene has CDR1 SGHRS and CDR2 YFSETQ. This CDR3 comprises 14 residues. The CDR3 DNA follows: TGCGCCAGCACCGAGACAGGGGGAGAGCAGCCCCAGCATTTT. It is translated as CASTETGGEQPQHF.

The rearrangement joins TRBV7-3 to TRBJ2-3; 9 nucleotides line up with TRBD1. V gave up 1 base and J gave up 5 bases; unmatched junction bases: 7. The CDR3 contains 16 residues. Germline V gene lookup returns CDR1 SGHTA and CDR2 FQGTGA. The CDR3 region has the DNA TGTGCCAGCAGCTTAATCGGACAGGGGAGTTTAGATACGCAGTATTTT. This encodes CASSLIGQGSLDTQYF.

This clone was picked up a small number of times. This sequence joins TRBV28 and TRBJ1-5, with 8 nucleotides matching TRBD1. The CDR3 contains 16 residues. The germline gives CDR1 MDHEN, CDR2 SYDVKM. The J segment lost 7 bases and the V segment lost 5 bases, leaving 13 bases of the junction unmatched. The CDR3 DNA is TGTGCCAGCAGTCCATACGGGCAGGGGGCACAGCAGCCCCAGCATTTT. Protein sequence: CASSPYGQGAQQPQHF.

V gene TRBV28 combines with J gene TRBJ1-1; no definite D call. This CDR3 contains 13 residues. V lost 6 bases and J lost 0, with 8 bases in between. CDR1 is MDHEN and CDR2 is SYDVKM in the germline V gene. The DNA of the CDR3 is TGTGCCAGCAGCCTCGTAGTGAACACTGAAGCTTTCTTT. Translation gives CASSLVVNTEAFF.

The chain carries TRBV6-5 and TRBJ2-2; 8 bases align to TRBD1. Trimming cost V 4 bases and J 4 bases; bases outside gene matches: 5. CDR1 and CDR2 (germline): MNHEY, SVGAGI. CDR3 length: 15 residues. The CDR3 here is CASSSRQGITGELFF. CDR3 DNA: TGTGCCAGCAGTTCCCGACAGGGGATCACCGGGGAGCTGTTTTTT.

The chain joins TRBV10-2 to TRBJ1-5; 12 nucleotides line up with TRBD1. V dropped 0 bases and J dropped 6; count of bases not matched to a gene: 3. CDR1 is WSHSY, CDR2 SAAADI, per germline. The CDR3 totals 16 residues. Here the CDR3 reads CASSESGTGGRQPQHF. In nucleotides, the CDR3 is TGCGCCAGCAGTGAGTCCGGGACAGGGGGCCGTCAGCCCCAGCATTTT.

This rearrangement joins TRBV10-3 to TRBJ2-1; 11 bases fit TRBD1. The length of the CDR3 is 15 residues. Germline values: CDR1 ENHRY, CDR2 SYGVKD. J gave up 7 bases and V 2 bases, and 4 bases lay outside the gene matches. CDR3 loop: CAISEIGDRGNEQFF. The CDR3 DNA is TGTGCCATCAGTGAGATAGGGGACAGGGGGAATGAGCAGTTCTTC.

This clone was seen a handful of times. V usage is TRBV9 and J usage is TRBJ2-7, with 7 bases that match TRBD1. Per the germline V gene, CDR1 is SGDLS and CDR2 is YYNGEE. V dropped 0 bases and J dropped 7; count of bases not matched to a gene: 10. The CDR3 covers 15 residues. The CDR3 loop is CASSVASTGLGEQYF. DNA for the CDR3: TGTGCCAGCAGCGTAGCCTCGACAGGGTTGGGTGAGCAGTACTTC. The full variable domain, its missing parts supplied by reference TRBV9 and TRBJ2-7, is DSGVTQTPKHLITATGQRVTLRCSPRSGDLSVYWYQQSLDQGLQFLIQYYNGEERAKGNILERFSAQQFPDLHSELNLSSLELGDSALYFCASSVASTGLGEQYFGPGTRLTVT.

The chain combines TRBV5-6 with TRBJ2-2; 10 nucleotides line up with TRBD2. The CDR3 extends over 16 amino acids. V was clipped by 3 bases and J by 0 bases; unmatched bases: 2. The V gene's germline CDR1 is SGHDT and CDR2 YYEEEE. The CDR3 protein is CASSSSGGANTGELFF. The DNA of the CDR3 is TGTGCCAGCAGCTCCAGCGGGGGGGCGAACACCGGGGAGCTGTTTTTT.

The chain employs TRBV7-2 and TRBJ1-2, with TRBD1 as a possible D gene (6 bases). Trimming removed 5 bases at V and 4 bases at J, with 11 bases between. This CDR3 is 13 amino acids long. CDR1 SGHTA and CDR2 FQGNSA come from the germline V gene. Here the CDR3 reads CASSRQDGYGYTF. DNA for the CDR3: TGTGCCAGCAGCCGACAGGATGGCTATGGCTACACCTTC.

The chain recombines TRBV5-4 with TRBJ1-1; TRBD1 might be the D (5 bases). The V gene lost 5 bases and the J gene lost 5 bases, with 13 bases spanning the gap. CDR3 length equals 13 residues. Per the germline V gene, CDR1 is SGHNT and CDR2 is YYREEE (reference sequence). CDR3 amino acids: CASRPPGITEAFF. The CDR3 nucleotides read TGTGCCAGCAGACCGCCAGGGATTACTGAAGCTTTCTTT.

The chain uses TRBV11-2 and TRBJ1-1, with TRBD1 matching 7 bases. The J segment lost 3 bases and the V segment lost 6 bases, leaving 4 bases of the junction unmatched. CDR1 is SGHAT, CDR2 FQNNGV, per germline. CDR3 size: 13 residues. The CDR3 loop reads CASSRQGDTEAFF. In nucleotides, the CDR3 is TGTGCCAGCAGTCGACAGGGCGACACTGAAGCTTTCTTT.

In its sample, this clone was seen once. The J gene is TRBJ1-5, the V gene TRBV6-5; D gene uncertain. Trimming shortened V by 5 bases and J by 1 base, and 6 bases separated the two germline ends. CDR3 size: 13 residues. CDR1 and CDR2 (germline): MNHEY, SVGAGI. Here the CDR3 reads CASSLRSNQPQHF. The CDR3 DNA reads as TGTGCCAGCAGTCTCAGAAGCAATCAGCCCCAGCATTTT.

The chain joins TRBV30 to TRBJ1-4; D might be TRBD1 (5 bases). The germline V gene encodes CDR1 GTSNPN and CDR2 SVGIG (reference sequence). CDR3 length: 16 residues. Trimming took 0 bases from V and 4 from J, leaving 15 bases between them. The CDR3 DNA follows: TGTGCCTGGAGTGTACTGTTCGGGGGTTTTAATGAAAAACTGTTTTTT. As protein: CAWSVLFGGFNEKLFF.

In this sample, this clone turned up a few times. J is TRBJ1-4 and V is TRBV4-3; D is possibly TRBD1 (5 bases). CDR3 length: 15 amino acids. With 1 base removed from V and 3 bases from J, the gap between germline ends came to 9 bases. Germline loops: CDR1 LGHNA, CDR2 YSLEER. The CDR3 sequence: CASSQAGSANEKLFF. DNA for the CDR3: TGCGCCAGCAGCCAAGCAGGGTCAGCTAATGAAAAACTGTTTTTT.

The V gene is TRBV28, the J gene TRBJ1-4; TRBD1 agrees at 7 bases. The CDR3 extends over 15 amino acids. Trimming took 5 bases from V and 8 from J; bases not matched to a gene: 11. The germline gives CDR1 MDHEN, CDR2 SYDVKM. The CDR3 reads CASSGTGVRVEKLFF. The CDR3 DNA reads TGTGCCAGCAGTGGAACAGGGGTTCGGGTCGAAAAACTGTTTTTT.

This clone appeared once. This CDR3 is CSAEGTSYEQFF. The CDR3 DNA sequence: TGCAGCGCTGAGGGGACTAGCTATGAGCAGTTCTTC. V is TRBV29-1 and J is TRBJ2-1; 9 nucleotides align to TRBD2. V was pared by 7 bases and J by 8 bases, with 6 bases of the junction left unmatched. The CDR3 length is 12 residues. Germline V gene sequence: CDR1 SQVTM, CDR2 ANQGSEA.

The chain has TRBV18 and TRBJ1-2; no firm D call. Germline values: CDR1 KGHSH, CDR2 LQKENI. The CDR3 has 13 residues. Trimming left V 3 bases short and J 2 bases short, with 7 bases between. CDR3 sequence: CASSPAENYGYTF. In DNA, the CDR3 is TGTGCCAGCTCACCGGCGGAGAACTATGGCTACACCTTC.